The T cell receptor (beta chain) under discussion was sequenced for a study of blood T cell repertoires in COVID-19. Overall study context: Some COVID-19 samples were acute and others convalescent; all came from the United States, Italy and Spain. From T cells, B-cell-depleted T cells, or PBMCs came the material, which was cDNA or gDNA.

The cohort comprised adults aged about 18 to 100 years residing in approximately 25 US areas. Which cohort a participant joined came from the clinical history participants gave. The CDR3 spans 16 residues. CDR1 is ENHRY, CDR2 SYGVKD, per germline. V shed 6 bases, J shed 8 bases, and the junction held 12 bases outside the gene matches. Sequenced by immunoSEQ multiplex PCR; TCRdb stores in-frame clones only, minus some. The sample contains 280,000 or so clones, 85% to 90% of which appear only once. The sample consisted of PBMCs or T cells enriched from blood (not recorded which). This clonotype was sampled from a young woman with acute COVID-19. This chain uses TRBV10-3 with TRBJ2-1, with TRBD2 matching over 11 bases. The CDR3 sequence is CAIRDASGRRSDEQFF. CDR3 sequence (DNA): TGTGCCATCAGAGACGCTAGCGGGAGGAGGTCGGATGAGCAGTTCTTC.